The present entry profiles one TCR beta chain with its context. Germline V gene sequence: CDR1 LNHNV, CDR2 YYDKDF (reference sequence). This CDR3 spans 16 amino acids. Trimming removed 1 base from V and 5 bases from J, with 17 bases in between. Original analysis: Researchers report that nucleated cell counts were estimated from reference gene primer amplification. Only in-frame clones appear in the TCRdb table, and some are missing; sequencing was by immunoSEQ multiplex PCR. That table supplies the V and J calls and clone size; D and trimming were determined from the DNA. The data contain 98,000 or so clones, roughly four fifths of them seen just once; the ten biggest clones take up about 4.8%. The data stem from a study of blood T cell repertoires in COVID-19. Overall study: Specimens from acute and convalescent COVID-19 originated in the United States, Italy and Spain.

This receptor was obtained from a man aged 55 to 70 with acute or convalescent COVID-19. The sequencing input was peripheral blood. The rearrangement links TRBV15 to TRBJ1-1, with D perhaps matching TRBD1 (6 bases). This CDR3 reads CATSRGGRLTGTEAFF. CDR3 sequence (DNA): TGTGCCACCAGCAGAGGGGGCAGGTTAACAGGGACTGAAGCTTTCTTT.